This T cell receptor (beta chain) emerged from a study of T cells in Graves' hyperthyroidism and ophthalmopathy. There are many counts of this clonotype. There were TCR beta CDR3 regions amplified from RNA transcripts. When the TCR CDR3 underwent first-round RT-PCR, the HTBI primer set was used. TCRdb processed the multiplex PCR reads anew with MiXCR; each CDR3 protein has one entry. The table has 95,000 to 110,000 distinct CDR3 sequences, 16% seen once. The sequenced sample consisted of blood. The receptor was isolated from a woman between 50 and 59 years old with Graves' hyperthyroidism.

The DNA for the CDR3 is TGTGCCAGCAGTTTATCCTCGGGGGTACTCCAAGAGACCCAGTACTTC. Protein: CASSLSSGVLQETQYF. The chain employs TRBV12-3 or TRBV12-4 and TRBJ2-5; tentatively, D is TRBD2 (6 bases). Deletions cut 2 bases from V and 1 base from J, with 14 bases between. The CDR3 has 16 amino acids.